The 4 T cell receptor beta chains reported below all come from one sample, sequenced in a study of long-term antiretroviral therapy in people with HIV. Survey-level immunoSEQ v3.0 assays were run. Sequenced by immunoSEQ multiplex PCR; TCRdb stores in-frame clones only, minus some. The data show roughly 40,000 clones, 86% seen once. This specimen was unsorted PBMCs, taken 1.2 years after starting antiretroviral therapy. These receptors originate from a woman in her fifties or sixties with HIV.

This clone was observed a handful of times. This chain uses TRBV6-4 with TRBJ2-5; 11 nucleotides agree with TRBD2. This CDR3 has 15 residues. The V segment lost 4 bases and the J segment 2 bases; nucleotides outside the gene matches: 3. Germline-derived CDR1 and CDR2 are MRHNA and SNTAGT. The CDR3 protein is CASSGTSGPQETQYF. CDR3 DNA sequence: TGTGCCAGCAGTGGGACTAGCGGGCCTCAAGAGACCCAGTACTTC.

The rearrangement joins TRBV9 to TRBJ2-4; 8 bases match TRBD2. Trimming took 0 bases from V and 0 from J; bases not matched to a gene: 8. The germline gives CDR1 SGDLS, CDR2 YYNGEE. This CDR3 has 18 amino acids. The CDR3 nucleotides read TGTGCCAGCAGCGTAGCGGGAGGGTCCTTAGGAGCCAAAAACATTCAGTACTTC. The encoded protein is CASSVAGGSLGAKNIQYF.

The chain uses TRBV30 and TRBJ2-7, with 8 positions matching TRBD2. The trim removed 4 bases at V and 3 bases at J, leaving 5 bases unmatched. Germline V gives CDR1 GTSNPN, CDR2 SVGIG (reference sequence). This CDR3 contains 13 residues. In DNA, the CDR3 is TGTGCCTGGACTATTGCGGGGGGCTACGAGCAGTACTTC. This codes for CAWTIAGGYEQYF.

The CDR3 loop reads CASRGSGGANIQYF. The CDR3 DNA follows: TGTGCCAGCAGGGGAAGCGGGGGGGCGAACATTCAGTACTTC. The chain is built from TRBV6-5 and TRBJ2-4; 10 nucleotides match TRBD2. Germline trimming cut 6 bases from V and 7 bases from J; bases unmatched to any gene: 6. CDR3 length: 14 amino acids. Looked up from germline, CDR1 is MNHEY and CDR2 is SVGAGI.